This TCR beta chain came from a study of human T cells and chemical hapten exposure. In the study overall: Patients had diphenylcyclopropenone applied to the scalp weekly throughout the approximately 22-week study.

Only a few counts were recorded for this clonotype. Time point: patch test 3, about 24 weeks after DPC sensitization. Treatment described: therapeutic diphenylcyclopropenone sensitization with weekly scalp DPC. Prior to application of each patch test, blood was drawn. Trimming left V 8 bases short and J 7 bases short, with 12 bases between. Germline V gene sequence: CDR1 SQVTM, CDR2 ANQGSEA. This CDR3 is 11 amino acids long. MiXCR was run by TCRdb on the RACE reads, yielding one entry per CDR3 protein. Among over 75,000 distinct CDR3 sequences listed, around 9.9% were seen once. The clonotype comes from a woman in her twenties or thirties with alopecia areata. Some clones in this sample may be carry-over from other donors' samples. Source: whole blood, taken in connection with sensitization to the hapten diphenylcyclopropenone (DPC). The V call is TRBV29-1, the J call TRBJ2-1, with D possibly being TRBD2 (7 bases). CDR3 loop: CSWGGGNEQFF. CDR3 DNA sequence: TGCAGCTGGGGGGGCGGGAATGAGCAGTTCTTC.